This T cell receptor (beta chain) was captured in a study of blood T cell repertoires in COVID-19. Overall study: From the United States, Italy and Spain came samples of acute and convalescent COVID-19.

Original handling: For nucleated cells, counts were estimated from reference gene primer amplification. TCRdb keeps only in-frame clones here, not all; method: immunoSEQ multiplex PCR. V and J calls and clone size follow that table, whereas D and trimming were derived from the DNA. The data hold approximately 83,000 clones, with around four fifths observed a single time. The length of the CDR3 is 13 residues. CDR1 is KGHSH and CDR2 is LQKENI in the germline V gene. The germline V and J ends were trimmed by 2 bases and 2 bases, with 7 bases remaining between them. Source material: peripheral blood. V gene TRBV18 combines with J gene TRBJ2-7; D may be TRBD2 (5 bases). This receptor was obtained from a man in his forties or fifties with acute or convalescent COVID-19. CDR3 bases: TGTGCCAGCTCACCAGGGCGGGCCTACGAGCAGTACTTC. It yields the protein CASSPGRAYEQYF.